This TCR beta chain was sequenced during a study of blood T cell repertoires in COVID-19. CDR1 and CDR2 (germline): SNHLY, FYNNEI. This CDR3 is 12 amino acids long. Deletions cut 9 bases from V and 2 bases from J, with 11 bases between. Per the study methods: How many nucleated cells were present was estimated from reference gene primer amplification. Measured with immunoSEQ multiplex PCR; TCRdb has only the in-frame clones, and not every one. V and J calls and clone size follow that table, whereas D and trimming were derived from the DNA. The sample lists more than 95,000 clones, 89% occurring once. The receptor was isolated from a woman of 80 years or more in a cohort sampled during active COVID-19. Sequenced input: peripheral blood. The chain carries TRBV2 and TRBJ2-7; possible D gene TRBD1, 5 bases. The CDR3 coding sequence is TGTGCCAGAGGGGCCGAGGCCTACGAGCAGTACTTC. It specifies CARGAEAYEQYF.